This entry lists 29 T cell receptor beta chains sequenced from one sample in a study of glioma-infiltrating T cells. Amplification of TCR alpha and beta CDR3 regions from RNA used iRepertoire nested multiplex PCR. In TCRdb, the multiplex PCR reads were re-called with MiXCR into one record per CDR3 protein. The sample gives 150,000 to 200,000 distinct CDR3 sequences, 43% of which show up once; around 5% is in the top ten. Sequencing input: glioma tissue, nonneoplastic brain tissue, or PBMCs (not recorded which). These receptors came from a human donor with low-grade glioma or glioblastoma, undergoing nonglioma brain surgery, or in good health (not recorded which).

This chain uses TRBV7-8 with TRBJ2-1; a possible D gene is TRBD2 (6 bases). The CDR3 sequence is 13 residues long. Germline-derived CDR1 and CDR2 are SGHVS and FQNEAQ. Between the trimmed V and J ends, which lost 0 bases and 10 bases, there was a span of 10 bases. The CDR3 region is CASSLAVGGEQFF. The CDR3 nucleotides are TGTGCCAGCAGCTTAGCGGTCGGGGGAGAGCAGTTCTTC.

This clonotype was seen many times. The chain uses TRBV27 and TRBJ2-3, with 7 bases lining up with TRBD1. The CDR3 runs 15 residues. Germline CDR1 MNHEY, CDR2 SMNVEV (reference sequence). Losses at the gene ends were 4 bases for V and 3 bases for J; bases not matched to a gene: 7. The CDR3: CASSSTGDGTDTQYF. CDR3 bases: TGTGCCAGCAGTTCTACAGGGGATGGGACAGATACGCAGTATTTT.

This clonotype was detected once. This may be a read error: a much more frequent sequence differs by one nucleotide. The V gene is TRBV6-1, the J gene TRBJ2-5; 8 positions match TRBD1. Per the germline V gene, CDR1 is MNHNS and CDR2 is SASEGT. CDR3 length equals 16 residues. The chain's CDR3 is CASSLLFSGQGETKYF. As DNA, the CDR3 is TGTGCCAGCAGCTTACTCTTTTCTGGACAGGGAGAGACCAAGTACTTC.

The rearrangement joins TRBV2 to TRBJ2-7, with a possible D match to TRBD1 (5 bases). The V end lost 9 bases, the J end lost 5 bases, and 17 bases lay between the germline ends. This CDR3 region has 13 residues. From germline, CDR1 is SNHLY and CDR2 FYNNEI. The DNA of the CDR3 is TGTGCCAGTACCTCGCCCAGGGTGGACGAGCAGTACTTC. Its protein product is CASTSPRVDEQYF.

V gene TRBV27 combines with J gene TRBJ2-1; 10 nucleotides match TRBD1. This CDR3 is built from 14 residues. V dropped 4 bases and J dropped 8; count of bases not matched to a gene: 5. Germline V gene sequence: CDR1 MNHEY, CDR2 SMNVEV (reference sequence). CDR3 in amino acids: CASSSGTGVHEQFF. CDR3 DNA: TGTGCCAGCAGTTCCGGGACAGGGGTGCATGAGCAGTTCTTC.

This clonotype came up many times. The chain combines TRBV6-1 with TRBJ2-7, with TRBD2 identical over 9 bases. V was pared by 8 bases and J by 0 bases, with 5 bases of the junction left unmatched. Germline CDR1 MNHNS, CDR2 SASEGT. CDR3 size: 14 residues. CDR3 loop: CASAPSGDSYEQYF. The CDR3 nucleotides are TGTGCCAGCGCGCCTAGCGGGGACTCCTACGAGCAGTACTTC.

Concerning this clonotype: A single base separates this from a much larger clone, so it may be a read error. The chain combines TRBV20-1 with TRBJ2-5; tentatively, D is TRBD1 (6 bases). This CDR3 spans 12 amino acids. The germline CDR1 and CDR2 sequences are DFQATT and SNEGSKA (reference sequence). The V end was cut by 6 bases, the J end by 5 bases, with 13 bases between. This CDR3 is CSAQGPGETQYF. CDR3 DNA sequence: TGCAGTGCGCAGGGGCCCGGGGAGACCCAGTACTTC.

The chain combines TRBV5-1 with TRBJ2-7; TRBD2 matches at 11 bases. CDR1 and CDR2 (germline): SGHRS, YFSETQ. The CDR3 loop spans 16 amino acids. V shed 4 bases and J 0 bases; nucleotides not matched to a gene: 6. CDR3: CASSPVAGGSSYEQYF. CDR3 DNA sequence: TGCGCCAGCAGCCCAGTAGCGGGAGGGAGCTCCTACGAGCAGTACTTC.

V usage is TRBV6-1 and J usage is TRBJ2-6; TRBD1 agrees at 8 bases. CDR1 is MNHNS, CDR2 SASEGT, per germline. The CDR3 runs to 17 residues. The V and J ends lost 7 bases and 2 bases, in that order; junction bases with no gene match: 10. As DNA, the CDR3 is TGTGCCAGCACATCGACAGGGGTTTTGGCTGGGGCCAACGTCCTGACTTTC. Residues: CASTSTGVLAGANVLTF.

This clonotype was recorded many times. The chain joins TRBV7-2 to TRBJ2-3, with TRBD2 matching over 8 bases. The CDR3 totals 15 residues. Germline V gene sequence: CDR1 SGHTA, CDR2 FQGNSA. J lost 0 bases, V lost 1 base, and 0 bases had no gene match. The CDR3 nucleotides are TGTGCCAGCAGCTTAGGACTAGCGAGCACAGATACGCAGTATTTT. Translated: CASSLGLASTDTQYF.

On this clonotype: One end of the junction varies from germline; a read error may be responsible. CDR3 sequence reads: CASSQFGPSGGETKYF. DNA of the CDR3: TGCGCCAGCAGCCAGTTCGGACCTTCTGGGGGAGAGACCAAGTACTTC. The genes are TRBV7-2 and TRBJ2-5, with D perhaps assigned TRBD1 or TRBD2 (5 bases each). Germline V gene sequence: CDR1 SGHTA, CDR2 FQGNSA. This CDR3 spans 16 amino acids.

This clonotype was counted ten times or more. The chain couples TRBV20-1 to TRBJ2-3; D is ambiguous. Trimming pared 6 bases from V and 3 bases from J, leaving 19 bases between. The CDR3 is 15 residues long. Germline-derived CDR1 and CDR2 are DFQATT and SNEGSKA (reference sequence). CDR3 bases: TGCAGTGCCCCTGTACGGCGGCAACGTACAGATACGCAGTATTTT. Its translation is CSAPVRRQRTDTQYF.

V is TRBV10-3 and J is TRBJ2-5; TRBD2 is a possible D gene (6 bases). This CDR3 is built from 14 residues. V was trimmed by 8 bases and J by 0 bases, leaving 13 bases between them. CDR1 ENHRY and CDR2 SYGVKD come from the germline V gene. CDR3 in DNA: TGTGCCATCTCCCCGGGAGAAAACCAAGAGACCCAGTACTTC. This translates into CAISPGENQETQYF.

This clonotype was detected many times. The chain couples TRBV20-1 to TRBJ1-1; possible D gene TRBD1, 5 bases. Germline CDR1 and CDR2: DFQATT and SNEGSKA (reference sequence). The length of the CDR3 is 14 residues. Trimming took 0 bases from V and 2 from J, leaving 10 bases between them. The CDR3 is CSAREGGGNTEAFF. Written as DNA, the CDR3 is TGCAGTGCTAGAGAGGGTGGGGGAAACACTGAAGCTTTCTTT.

This rearrangement joins TRBV29-1 to TRBJ2-1; TRBD2 agrees at 15 bases. This CDR3 is built from 14 residues. V dropped 6 bases and J dropped 10; count of bases not matched to a gene: 7. Germline lookup yields CDR1 SQVTM and CDR2 ANQGSEA. The CDR3 nucleotides are TGCAGCGTGTTGACAGGACTAGCGGGAGGGGAGCAGTTCTTC. Its translation: CSVLTGLAGGEQFF.

In regard to this clonotype: This clone may be a read error of a much larger clone one base away. V and J are TRBV18 and TRBJ2-3; D not certain. CDR1 is KGHSH and CDR2 is LQKENI in the germline V gene. The CDR3 has 14 amino acids. V was pared by 3 bases and J by 5 bases, with 12 bases between. In DNA form, the CDR3 reads TGTGCCAGCTCACCCTCGGACCTTAAAGATACGCAGTATTTT. Residues: CASSPSDLKDTQYF.

This clonotype was detected a few times. The rearrangement uses TRBV6-2 or TRBV6-3 and TRBJ2-5; D could derive from TRBD1 or TRBD2 (6 bases each). The CDR3 is 14 residues long. V lost 5 bases and J lost 5, with 15 bases in between. CDR1 is MNHEY and CDR2 is SVGEGT in the germline V gene. The CDR3 protein is CASSGGGRPETQYF. CDR3 nucleotide sequence: TGTGCCAGCAGTGGAGGGGGGCGCCCGGAGACCCAGTACTTC.

This clonotype has just a few counts. A much larger clone lies one base from this, so it may be a read error. This rearrangement joins TRBV27 to TRBJ1-5, with D uncertain. The V gene's germline CDR1 is MNHEY and CDR2 SMNVEV (reference sequence). The V and J ends lost 8 bases and 3 bases respectively, with 11 bases between them. The CDR3 covers 13 residues. The CDR3: CASALVHNQPQHF. The CDR3 region has the DNA TGTGCCAGCGCTCTAGTTCACAATCAGCCCCAGCATTTT.

Comments on this clonotype: A much larger clonotype is one base distant, so this may be a read error. The CDR3 bases are TGTGCCAGCAGCTTAGTCCGAGGGGATGCGCAGTATTTT. Translated: CASSLVRGDAQYF. The chain uses TRBV7-2 and TRBJ2-3, with D perhaps matching TRBD1 or TRBD2 (5 bases each). Germline lookup yields CDR1 SGHTA and CDR2 FQGNSA. V gave up 1 base and J gave up 10 bases, with 12 bases separating them. The CDR3 is 13 residues long.

This chain connects TRBV20-1 to TRBJ2-1; 14 nucleotides line up with TRBD2. The ends lost 3 bases at V and 8 bases at J; junction bases unmatched: 6. CDR3 length: 15 residues. CDR1 is DFQATT and CDR2 is SNEGSKA in the germline V gene (reference sequence). CDR3 amino acids: CSASHRLAGGDEQFF. The CDR3 DNA sequence: TGCAGTGCTAGCCACAGACTAGCGGGAGGGGATGAGCAGTTCTTC.

In the case of this clonotype: A single base separates this from a much larger clone, so it may be a read error. This chain joins TRBV27 and TRBJ1-3, with 8 bases aligning to TRBD1. V lost 8 bases and J lost 2; bases outside the gene matches: 11. Germline assignment: CDR1 MNHEY and CDR2 SMNVEV (reference sequence). The CDR3 spans 16 residues. The CDR3 sequence is CASAITSQGAGNTIYF. CDR3 DNA sequence: TGTGCCAGCGCCATAACTTCACAGGGGGCTGGAAACACCATATATTTT.

The rearrangement links TRBV6-5 to TRBJ1-1; TRBD1 aligns across 9 bases. The germline V gene has CDR1 MNHEY and CDR2 SVGAGI. J gave up 1 base and V 6 bases, and 18 bases lay outside the gene matches. The CDR3 runs to 19 residues. In DNA, the CDR3 is TGTGCCAGCAGCCTTATCTCACAGGGGGCAGGAGATTCGAACACTGAAGCTTTCTTT. Translating gives CASSLISQGAGDSNTEAFF.

Remarks on this clonotype: Sequence at one end of the junction differs from germline and may be a read error. This chain connects TRBV12-3 or TRBV12-4 to TRBJ2-5, with no clear D. The CDR3 has 11 residues. CDR3 nucleotides: TGTGCCAGCAGTCTCCAAGAGAGCCAGTACTTC. Its protein is CASSLQESQYF.

This clonotype was seen just once. The genes are TRBV29-1 and TRBJ2-7, with 10 positions matching TRBD1. The CDR3 is made up of 12 amino acids. Germline V gene data show CDR1 as SQVTM and CDR2 as ANQGSEA. The ends lost 8 bases at V and 10 bases at J; junction bases unmatched: 11. In nucleotides, the CDR3 is TGCAGCCTGGAGGTCGGGACAGGGGTCCAGTACTTC. It codes for CSLEVGTGVQYF.

This clonotype has ten or more counts. This chain connects TRBV20-1 to TRBJ2-7; 9 bases map to TRBD1. The germline V gene encodes CDR1 DFQATT and CDR2 SNEGSKA (reference sequence). J was trimmed by 3 bases and V by 1 base; bases with no gene match: 7. CDR3 size: 15 residues. CDR3 protein: CSARVNRDRDYEQYF. The CDR3 DNA reads as TGCAGTGCTAGAGTCAACCGGGACAGGGACTACGAGCAGTACTTC.

For this clonotype: This sequence may be a read error, since a much larger clone differs from it by one base. Here the CDR3 omits its conserved ending phenylalanine or tryptophan, so a read error is the likely source. V gene TRBV20-1 combines with J gene TRBJ2-1; 8 bases match TRBD2. V was clipped by 5 bases and J by 7 bases; unmatched bases: 16. The CDR3 runs to 16 residues. Germline lookup yields CDR1 DFQATT and CDR2 SNEGSKA (reference sequence). The CDR3 DNA reads TGCAGTGCTCACTCCGGGACTAGGGTTGGGGTTAATGAGCAGTTCTTA. Translation: CSAHSGTRVGVNEQFL.

This clonotype showed up many times. The genes are TRBV27 and TRBJ2-3, with 9 bases aligning to TRBD2. V lost 6 bases, J lost 1 base, and 11 bases stayed unmatched. The germline V gene has CDR1 MNHEY and CDR2 SMNVEV (reference sequence). This CDR3 has 17 amino acids. The CDR3 sequence: CASSRGLAALGTDTQYF. The CDR3 nucleotides are TGTGCCAGCAGCCGGGGACTAGCAGCTCTGGGCACAGATACGCAGTATTTT.

The rearrangement uses TRBV5-4 and TRBJ2-6; TRBD1 is a possible D gene (6 bases). This CDR3 spans 16 amino acids. V lost 5 bases to trimming and J lost 2 bases, with 14 bases between them. Germline CDR1 SGHNT, CDR2 YYREEE (reference sequence). CDR3 nucleotides: TGTGCCAGCAGTTCTCAGGGGTCTCCTGGGGCCAACGTCCTGACTTTC. Protein: CASSSQGSPGANVLTF.

This clonotype was picked up a small number of times. This chain connects TRBV28 to TRBJ2-3, with a weak D call TRBD1 (6 bases). Germline assignment: CDR1 MDHEN and CDR2 SYDVKM. The CDR3 contains 16 residues. V lost 2 bases and J lost 1, with 13 bases in between. The CDR3 DNA is TGTGCCAGCAGTTTAGGGACAATGCAGGGCACAGATACGCAGTATTTT. Translating gives CASSLGTMQGTDTQYF. Using reference TRBV28 and TRBJ2-3 for the parts outside the CDR3, the full variable domain is DVKVTQSSRYLVKRTGEKVFLECVQDMDHENMFWYRQDPGLGLRLIYFSYDVKMKEKGDIPEGYSVSREKKERFSLILESASTNQTSMYLCASSLGTMQGTDTQYFGPGTRLTVL.